This TCR beta chain appears in the sequencing data of a study of blood T cell repertoires in COVID-19. About the study: Sites in the United States, Italy and Spain provided acute and convalescent COVID-19 samples. T cells, B-cell-depleted T cells, or PBMCs supplied cDNA or gDNA.

The CDR3 is 14 amino acids. V was trimmed by 2 bases and J by 5 bases, leaving 9 bases between them. Germline V gives CDR1 LNHDA, CDR2 SQIVND (reference sequence). As processed by the authors: Nucleated cell counts were estimated from reference gene primer amplification. The assay was immunoSEQ multiplex PCR, and TCRdb's table has in-frame clones only and misses some. That table is the source of V, J and clone size, and D and trimming were worked out from the DNA. This table holds approximately 200,000 clones, roughly 77% found once. The origin of this receptor is a woman older than 75 with COVID-19, enrolled during active disease. V and J are TRBV19 and TRBJ1-4, with a weak D call TRBD1 (6 bases). The sample consisted of peripheral blood. The CDR3 DNA reads TGTGCCAGTAGTATATGGGACATCAATGAAAAACTGTTTTTT. Translating it yields CASSIWDINEKLFF. Together with reference TRBV19 and TRBJ1-4, the CDR3 gives the full variable domain: DGGITQSPKYLFRKEGQNVTLSCEQNLNHDAMYWYRQDPGQGLRLIYYSQIVNDFQKGDIAEGYSVSREKKESFPLTVTSAQKNPTAFYLCASSIWDINEKLFFGSGTQLSVL.